This T cell receptor (beta chain) is drawn from a study of cytomegalovirus exposure and HLA in healthy donors. Findings and caveats of the study: Available immune exposure information covered CMV serostatus only.

With regard to this clone: As yet, its antigen is unknown.

In germline, CDR1 is SGDLS, CDR2 YYNGEE. CDR3 size: 14 residues. V trimming: 4 bases; J trimming: 8 bases; junction bases outside the gene matches: 9. The PCR used 60 Vbeta and 13 Jbeta primers. The repertoire was sequenced with immunoSEQ multiplex PCR; TCRdb's copy has only in-frame clones and lacks some. The sample records under 200,000 clones, approximately 67% being singletons. This chain connects TRBV9 to TRBJ2-1, with TRBD1 matching over 7 bases. The source material was PBMCs. The receptor comes from a woman younger than 30 in good health and CMV-seropositive. This chain's CDR3 is CASSPSSQGYEQFF. For the CDR3, the DNA is TGTGCCAGCAGCCCCTCCTCACAGGGGTATGAGCAGTTCTTC.